This T cell receptor beta chain was found in a study of spatial heterogeneity in lung cancer. TCRdb re-called the 5' RACE reads through MiXCR, storing one row per CDR3 protein. The repertoire has tens of thousands of distinct CDR3 sequences, 10% to 15% of them found once; the top ten carry under 5.5%. Time point meaning: sample taken at primary tumor resection. Sequencing was performed on whole RNA extracted from tumor and nontumor lung tissue, or from frozen PBMC, and the material was left unsorted. Looked up from germline, CDR1 is SGHRS and CDR2 is YFSETQ. The CDR3 sequence is 12 residues long. Between the trimmed V and J ends, which lost 4 bases and 8 bases, there was a span of 10 bases.

The V call is TRBV5-1, the J call TRBJ1-3; the D is unclear. This TCR was recovered from a male donor with early-stage non-small cell lung cancer. The source material was PBMCs, sampled at surgery. The CDR3 coding sequence is TGCGCCAGCAGCCCGGAGGGAGACACCATATATTTT. This gives the protein CASSPEGDTIYF. Full variable domain (remainder filled in from reference TRBV5-1 and TRBJ1-3): KAGVTQTPRYLIKTRGQQVTLSCSPISGHRSVSWYQQTPGQGLQFLFEYFSETQRNKGNFPGRFSGRQFSNSRSEMNVSTLELGDSALYLCASSPEGDTIYFGEGSWLTVV.